This T cell receptor (beta chain) was obtained from a study of shared clonotypes between healthy human individuals. Broader study findings: An effect of sequencing depth on clonotype sharing among donors was expected. Among a few donors, roughly 5% of naive CD4 clonotypes were found in common. Relative to memory subsets, naive subsets generally showed larger estimated richness.

Notes on this clone: Its cognate antigen is unknown.

The donors were adults (healthy and HIV-negative) with no recent acute infections or vaccinations. Generated by immunoSEQ multiplex PCR, the TCRdb table keeps only in-frame clones and is missing some. The top ten clones hold more than 9% of a sample with 150,000 to 200,000 clones, 65% to 70% of them seen once. Material: memory CD4+ T cells sorted from blood. Subset reported: CD45RA-negative fraction. The receptor comes from a man younger than 45 in good health.

The CDR3 region has the DNA TGTGCCAGCAGCTTAAATTGGGGCTTCTCCTACGAGCAGTACTTC. Translation: CASSLNWGFSYEQYF. This sequence joins TRBV7-6 and TRBJ2-7, with D possibly matching TRBD1 (5 bases). There are 15 residues in the CDR3. The germline CDR1 and CDR2 sequences are SGHVS and FNYEAQ. With 2 bases removed from V and 0 bases from J, the gap between germline ends came to 11 bases.